A selection of T cell receptor beta chains follows, all from one sample in a study of T cell repertoires in cytomegalovirus infection. TCRdb reprocessed the reads via MiXCR and lists one record per CDR3 protein. The table includes around 800,000 distinct CDR3 sequences, less than 35% detected once. These TCRs are of unknown antigen specificity. Here the sequenced sample was cultured CD8+ T cells from PBMCs, taken from culture after CMV antigen stimulation. These receptors came from a human donor in good health (CMV status not recorded). Some clones in this sample may be carry-over from other donors' samples. Each CDR3 is given with its conserved first and last residue. D genes are given only for firm matches. Clone sizes are given selectively: once, few, many, or a class where the clone is expanded.

.,.,TRBV4-2,TRBJ2-3,TGTGCCAGCAGCCAATCCACCGTTTCCAGCACAGATACGCAGTATTTT,CASSQSTVSSTDTQYF
.,once,TRBV12-3/TRBV12-4,TRBJ1-3,TGTGCCAGCAGTTTAGGAGGTGCAGGGACAGGAAACACCATATATTTT,CASSLGGAGTGNTIYF
.,.,TRBV14,TRBJ1-1,TGTGCCAGCAGCCAAGATCCCAAAACTGAAGCTTTCTTT,CASSQDPKTEAFF
.,.,TRBV2,TRBJ1-2,TGTGCCAGCAAGACAGGCGCTGGCTACACCTTC,CASKTGAGYTF
.,.,TRBV27,TRBJ1-5,TGTGCCAGCAGTCCCTCCTATTACGGGGTTTTGGATCAGCCCCAGCATTTT,CASSPSYYGVLDQPQHF
TRBD1,.,TRBV20-1,TRBJ1-1,TGCAGTGCTAGAGAAAGGGACAGATACACTGAAGCTTTCTTT,CSARERDRYTEAFF
TRBD2,once,TRBV7-9,TRBJ2-7,TGTGCCAGCAGCTTACCAACTAGCGGGGGGCAGAGCTCCTACGAGCAGTACTTC,CASSLPTSGGQSSYEQYF
TRBD1,.,TRBV5-4,TRBJ2-5,TGTGCCACCACGACAGGGTTTTACCAAGAGACCCAGTACTTC,CATTTGFYQETQYF
.,.,TRBV14,TRBJ2-7,TGTGCCAGCAGCCTCCCTAACAGGGCGCAAGAGCAGTACTTC,CASSLPNRAQEQYF
.,.,TRBV7-9,TRBJ2-3,TGTGCCAGCAGCCACGCAGGGGTTACAGATACGCAGTATTTT,CASSHAGVTDTQYF
.,.,TRBV9,TRBJ1-3,TGTGCCAGCAGCGTCGGGAGTACGGGAAACACCATATATTTT,CASSVGSTGNTIYF
.,few,TRBV6-1,TRBJ1-2,TGTGCCAGCAGTGATGACTTTAACTATGGCTACACCTTC,CASSDDFNYGYTF
.,.,TRBV12-3/TRBV12-4,TRBJ1-1,TGTGCCAGCAGTCCCCCCGGTTGGAACACTGAAGCTTTCTTT,CASSPPGWNTEAFF
TRBD2,.,TRBV28,TRBJ2-1,TGTGCCAGCAGGGTGACTAGCGGGGCCTCCTACAATGAGCAGTTCTTC,CASRVTSGASYNEQFF
.,few,TRBV10-3,TRBJ1-5,TGTGCCATCAAGAGGGGGTCAGGTGGCAATCAGCCCCAGCATTTT,CAIKRGSGGNQPQHF
TRBD1,.,TRBV27,TRBJ1-5,TGTGCCAGCAGTCCCCGGGACAGGGGGCATCAGCCCCAGCATTTT,CASSPRDRGHQPQHF
.,few,TRBV7-6,TRBJ1-2,TGTGCCAGCACCAATACTAAGACTGGCTACACCTTC,CASTNTKTGYTF
TRBD1,few,TRBV7-9,TRBJ1-6,TGTGCCAGCAGAGATCCGGGACAGGGAATCAATTCACCCCTCCACTTT,CASRDPGQGINSPLHF
.,many,TRBV4-1,TRBJ2-3,TGCGCCAGCAGTCCACCCACAGGAGCAGATACGCAGTATTTT,CASSPPTGADTQYF
.,few,TRBV5-4,TRBJ2-1,TGTGCCTTCGTAACGTACAATGAGCAGTTCTTC,CAFVTYNEQFF
.,.,TRBV9,TRBJ2-2,TGTGCCAGCAGCCCTTTCACATTGAACACCGGGGAGCTGTTTTTT,CASSPFTLNTGELFF
TRBD2,.,TRBV4-1,TRBJ2-1,TGCGCCAGCAGCCCTGAGACTAGCGGGGGGGCGATGGATGAGCAGTTCTTC,CASSPETSGGAMDEQFF
.,.,TRBV27,TRBJ2-1,TGTGCCAGCAGTTTGATCCGAACAGGGAGCTCCTACAATGAGCAGTTCTTC,CASSLIRTGSSYNEQFF
.,once,TRBV6-2/TRBV6-3,TRBJ2-1,TGTGCCAGCGTCCCCGGCAGCTACCAATATATGAATGAGCAGTTCTTC,CASVPGSYQYMNEQFF
TRBD1,.,TRBV19,TRBJ1-5,TGTGCCAGTATCGGGGACAGGGTAGCTCAGCCCCAGCATTTT,CASIGDRVAQPQHF
.,.,TRBV3-1,TRBJ1-1,TGTGCCAGCAGCCAAGATCCAGGGTGGTCCACTGAAGCTTTCTTT,CASSQDPGWSTEAFF
.,.,TRBV20-1,TRBJ2-5,TGCAGTGCCCCAAAAGGGGGAACTTTTAAAGAGACCCAGTACTTC,CSAPKGGTFKETQYF
.,few,TRBV7-9,TRBJ1-6,TGTGCCAGCAGCTTATCTGTTTTTAATTCACCCCTCCACTTT,CASSLSVFNSPLHF
TRBD2,.,TRBV4-2,TRBJ2-3,TGTGCCAGCAGCCAAGATCAAGGAAGCAGCCTAGCGGGGGGGCGGAGGAGCACAGATACGCAGTATTTT,CASSQDQGSSLAGGRRSTDTQYF
TRBD1,many,TRBV12-3/TRBV12-4,TRBJ1-3,TGTGCCAGCAGTCTGGATACATGGGACAGGATTCGCTCTGGAAACACCATATATTTT,CASSLDTWDRIRSGNTIYF
.,.,TRBV7-3,TRBJ2-1,TGTGCCAGCAGCTTAACTCCCGGCAGATACCCACTGAATGAGCAGTTCTTC,CASSLTPGRYPLNEQFF
.,few,TRBV12-3/TRBV12-4,TRBJ1-2,TGTGCCAGCAGTTTTCGAGGGGACGGATATGGCTACACCTTC,CASSFRGDGYGYTF
.,few,TRBV2,TRBJ2-5,TGTGCCAGCAGTGAAGCGGAGGGGGGCAGAGAGACCCAGTACTTC,CASSEAEGGRETQYF
.,once,TRBV27,TRBJ2-7,TGTGCCAGCAGTTCCTCGGCCGCCAGCTCCTACGAGCAGTACTTC,CASSSSAASSYEQYF
.,.,TRBV5-1,TRBJ2-1,TGCGCCAGCAGCTTGGTTAGGGGTAATTACAATGAGCAGTTCTTC,CASSLVRGNYNEQFF
.,many,TRBV12-3/TRBV12-4,TRBJ1-2,TGTGCCAGCAGTCCGATTTGGGGGAGCTATGGCTACACCTTC,CASSPIWGSYGYTF
TRBD2,.,TRBV4-3,TRBJ2-3,TGCGCCAGCAGCCCCGCACTAGCGGGGGTTAGCACAGATACGCAGTATTTT,CASSPALAGVSTDTQYF
.,.,TRBV4-1,TRBJ1-1,TGCGCCAGCAGCCAAGATCATGGAGGGGGCACTGAAGCTTTCTTT,CASSQDHGGGTEAFF
.,few,TRBV20-1,TRBJ2-7,TGCAGTGCCCAACATACCGGGACTCCCTCCTACGAGCAGTACTTC,CSAQHTGTPSYEQYF
TRBD1,few,TRBV20-1,TRBJ2-7,TGCAGTGCTGGACCCACAGGGGGCGCCGAGCAGTACTTC,CSAGPTGGAEQYF
TRBD1,.,TRBV4-1,TRBJ1-1,TGCGCCAGCAGCCGAGTGACAGGGGTCGAAGCTTTCTTT,CASSRVTGVEAFF
.,.,TRBV4-3,TRBJ1-1,TGCGCCAGCAGCCAACGAACAGGGACCGTTGAAGCTTTCTTT,CASSQRTGTVEAFF
.,.,TRBV27,TRBJ2-5,TGTGCCAGCAGTTCCGGTAGGGGGAGGGTCAGCGAGACCCAATACTTC,CASSSGRGRVSETQYF
TRBD2,few,TRBV7-9,TRBJ2-1,TGTGCCAGCACCTTGCTCGGGACTAGCGGGGGTTCCGAGCAGTTCTTC,CASTLLGTSGGSEQFF
.,.,TRBV6-5,TRBJ1-6,TGTGCCAGCAGTTACTCGCGACGGGCATTTAATTCACCCCTCCACTTT,CASSYSRRAFNSPLHF
.,.,TRBV20-1,TRBJ1-2,TGCAGTGCCATAACCCCCGGGACACTTGATGGCTACACCTTC,CSAITPGTLDGYTF
.,.,TRBV2,TRBJ2-2,TGTGCCAGCAGGAATTTGGACGGTTCGAACACCGGGGAGCTGTTTTTT,CASRNLDGSNTGELFF
.,few,TRBV7-9,TRBJ2-5,TGTGCCAGCAGCTTAGAAACCAGGGCCCAGTACTTC,CASSLETRAQYF
.,few,TRBV27,TRBJ1-4,TGTGCCAGCAGTTTATCGAGGTTCTCGGGTAATGAAAAACTGTTTTTT,CASSLSRFSGNEKLFF
.,few,TRBV15,TRBJ2-4,TGTGCCACCAGCAGAGAAGGACGAGAAATAGCCAAAAACATTCAGTACTTC,CATSREGREIAKNIQYF